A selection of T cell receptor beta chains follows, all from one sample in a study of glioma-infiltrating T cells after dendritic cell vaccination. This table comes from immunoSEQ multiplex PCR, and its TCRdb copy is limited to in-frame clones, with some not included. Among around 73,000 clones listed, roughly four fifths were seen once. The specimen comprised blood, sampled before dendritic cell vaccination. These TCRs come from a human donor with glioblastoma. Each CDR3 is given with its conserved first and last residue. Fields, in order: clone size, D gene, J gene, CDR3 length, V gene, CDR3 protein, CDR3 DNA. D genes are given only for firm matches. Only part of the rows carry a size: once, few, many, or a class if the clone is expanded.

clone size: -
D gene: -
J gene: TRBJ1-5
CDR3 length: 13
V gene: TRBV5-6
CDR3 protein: CASSFGEGLAENF
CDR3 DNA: TGTGCCAGCAGCTTTGGTGAGGGCCTGGCAGAAAATTTT

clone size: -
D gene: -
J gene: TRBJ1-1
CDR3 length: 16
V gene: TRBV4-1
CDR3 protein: CASSHPAGGRGTEAFF
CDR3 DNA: TGCGCCAGCAGCCACCCGGCGGGGGGAAGGGGGACTGAAGCTTTCTTT

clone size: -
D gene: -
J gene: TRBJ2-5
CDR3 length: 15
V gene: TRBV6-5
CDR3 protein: CASSRMGPGVETQYF
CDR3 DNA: TGTGCCAGCAGTCGTATGGGACCGGGAGTGGAGACCCAGTACTTC

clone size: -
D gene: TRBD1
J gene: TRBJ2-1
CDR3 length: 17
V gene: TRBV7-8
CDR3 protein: CASSDPLGQGALNEQFF
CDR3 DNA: TGTGCCAGCAGCGACCCTCTTGGGCAGGGGGCCTTGAATGAGCAGTTCTTC

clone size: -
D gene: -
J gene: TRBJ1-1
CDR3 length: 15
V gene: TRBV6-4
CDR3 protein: CASSDSTGGNTEAFF
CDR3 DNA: TGTGCCAGCAGTGACTCGACGGGGGGGAACACTGAAGCTTTCTTT

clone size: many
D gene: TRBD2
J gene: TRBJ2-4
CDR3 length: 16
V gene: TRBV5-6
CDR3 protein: CASLRAGWGSKNIQYF
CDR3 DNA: TGTGCCAGCCTTCGAGCGGGATGGGGATCCAAAAACATTCAGTACTTC

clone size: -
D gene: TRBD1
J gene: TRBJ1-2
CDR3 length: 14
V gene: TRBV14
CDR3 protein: CASSDGQGNYGYTF
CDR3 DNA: TGTGCCAGCAGCGATGGACAGGGGAACTATGGCTACACCTTC

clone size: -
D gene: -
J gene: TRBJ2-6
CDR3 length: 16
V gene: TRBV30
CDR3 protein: CAFHGQRGTGANVLTF
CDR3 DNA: TGTGCCTTCCACGGACAGAGGGGGACCGGGGCCAACGTCCTGACTTTC

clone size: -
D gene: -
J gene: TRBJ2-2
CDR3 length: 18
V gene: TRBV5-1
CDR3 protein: CASSLRSLGNENTGELFF
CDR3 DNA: TGCGCCAGCAGCTTGAGGAGTTTGGGTAACGAGAACACCGGGGAGCTGTTTTTT

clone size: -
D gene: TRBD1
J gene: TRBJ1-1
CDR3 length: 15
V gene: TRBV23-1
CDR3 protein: CASGIPGGRGTEAFF
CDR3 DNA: TGCGCCAGCGGTATTCCAGGGGGACGGGGCACTGAAGCTTTCTTT

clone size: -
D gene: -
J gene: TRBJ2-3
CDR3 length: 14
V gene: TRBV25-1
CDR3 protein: CASSGGLGTDTQYF
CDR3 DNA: TGTGCCAGCAGTGGGGGCTTGGGCACAGATACGCAGTATTTT

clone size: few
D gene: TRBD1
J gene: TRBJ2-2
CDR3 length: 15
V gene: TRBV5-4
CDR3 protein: CASRRGQGGAGELFF
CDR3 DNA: TGTGCCAGCAGGAGGGGACAGGGTGGCGCCGGGGAGCTGTTTTTT